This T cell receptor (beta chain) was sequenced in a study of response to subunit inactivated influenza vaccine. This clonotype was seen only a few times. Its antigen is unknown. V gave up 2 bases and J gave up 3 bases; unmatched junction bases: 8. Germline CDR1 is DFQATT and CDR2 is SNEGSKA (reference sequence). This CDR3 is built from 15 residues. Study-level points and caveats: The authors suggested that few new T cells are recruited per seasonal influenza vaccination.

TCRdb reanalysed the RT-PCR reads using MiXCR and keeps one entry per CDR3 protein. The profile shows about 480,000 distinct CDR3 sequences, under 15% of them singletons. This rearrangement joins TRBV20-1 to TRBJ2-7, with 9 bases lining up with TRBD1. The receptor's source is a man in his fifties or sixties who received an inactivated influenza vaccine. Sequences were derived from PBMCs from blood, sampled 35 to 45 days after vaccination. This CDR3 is CSARPLDRGGYEQYF. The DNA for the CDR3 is TGCAGTGCTAGACCCCTGGACAGGGGAGGCTACGAGCAGTACTTC.